This entry features one T cell receptor (beta chain) sequence. This sample stems from a study of technical replicates of blood from a few donors. Trimming at V came to 0 bases and at J to 4 bases, leaving 5 bases not matched to a gene. CDR3 length: 18 amino acids. CDR1 and CDR2 from the germline V gene are SGHRS and YFSETQ. Sequenced by immunoSEQ multiplex PCR; TCRdb stores in-frame clones only, minus some. The top ten hold about 0.26% of the sample, which has about 83,000 clones, just over 90% seen once. This sequence originates from a human donor in good health. The sample comprised T cells isolated from PBMCs. The rearrangement uses TRBV5-1 and TRBJ2-1; 15 nucleotides line up with TRBD2. CDR3 in amino acids: CASSLAWGLAGGYNEQFF. CDR3 DNA sequence: TGCGCCAGCAGCTTGGCCTGGGGACTAGCGGGGGGATACAATGAGCAGTTCTTC.